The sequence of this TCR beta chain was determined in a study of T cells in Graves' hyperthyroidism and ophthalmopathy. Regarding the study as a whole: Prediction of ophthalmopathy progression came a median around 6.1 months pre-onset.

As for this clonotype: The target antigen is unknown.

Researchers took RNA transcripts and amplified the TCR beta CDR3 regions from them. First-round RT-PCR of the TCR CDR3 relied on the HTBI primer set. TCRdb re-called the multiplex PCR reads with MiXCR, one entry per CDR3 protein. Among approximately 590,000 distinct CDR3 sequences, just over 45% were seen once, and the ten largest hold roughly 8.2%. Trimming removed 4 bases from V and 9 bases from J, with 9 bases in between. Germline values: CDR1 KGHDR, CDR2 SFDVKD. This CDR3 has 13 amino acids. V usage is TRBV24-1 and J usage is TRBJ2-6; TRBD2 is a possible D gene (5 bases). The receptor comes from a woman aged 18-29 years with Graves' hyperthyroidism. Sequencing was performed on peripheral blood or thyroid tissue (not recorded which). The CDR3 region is CATSDPRDNVLTF. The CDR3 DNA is TGTGCCACCAGTGACCCCCGGGACAACGTCCTGACTTTC.